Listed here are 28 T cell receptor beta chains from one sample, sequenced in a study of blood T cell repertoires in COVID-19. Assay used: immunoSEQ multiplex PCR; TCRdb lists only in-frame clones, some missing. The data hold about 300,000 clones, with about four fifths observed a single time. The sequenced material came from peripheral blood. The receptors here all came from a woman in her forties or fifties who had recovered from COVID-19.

CDR3 DNA sequence: TGCGCCAGCAGCCAAGAACGAGGGGGTGATACGCAGTATTTT. Translated, it gives CASSQERGGDTQYF. This chain joins TRBV4-3 and TRBJ2-3; D possibly corresponds to TRBD1 (6 bases). Germline CDR1 reads LGHNA; CDR2 reads YSLEER. The V gene lost 0 bases and the J gene lost 6 bases, with 10 bases spanning the gap. The CDR3 runs to 14 residues.

In nucleotides, the CDR3 is TGTGCCAGCAGCTTGGAAACCGGGACAGGTGTAAACACCGGGGAGCTGTTTTTT. Residues: CASSLETGTGVNTGELFF. V usage is TRBV5-4 and J usage is TRBJ2-2, with 8 nucleotides matching TRBD1. Per germline, CDR1 SGHNT and CDR2 YYREEE (reference sequence). This CDR3 has 18 residues. Trimming removed 0 bases from V and 2 bases from J; junction bases left unmatched: 9.

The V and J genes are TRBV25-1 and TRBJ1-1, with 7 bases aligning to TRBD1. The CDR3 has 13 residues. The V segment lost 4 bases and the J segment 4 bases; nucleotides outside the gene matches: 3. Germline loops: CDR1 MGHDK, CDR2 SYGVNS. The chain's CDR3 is CASSAGGFTEAFF. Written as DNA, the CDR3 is TGTGCCAGCAGTGCAGGGGGGTTCACTGAAGCTTTCTTT.

CDR3 coding DNA: TGTGCCAGCAGCTTAAGTATCTCACGGGATGAGCAGTTCTTC. As protein: CASSLSISRDEQFF. The J gene is TRBJ2-1, the V gene TRBV7-9; D is uncertain. The CDR3 loop spans 14 amino acids. Trimming removed 2 bases from V and 8 bases from J, with 13 bases in between. CDR1 is SEHNR and CDR2 is FQNEAQ in the germline V gene (reference sequence).

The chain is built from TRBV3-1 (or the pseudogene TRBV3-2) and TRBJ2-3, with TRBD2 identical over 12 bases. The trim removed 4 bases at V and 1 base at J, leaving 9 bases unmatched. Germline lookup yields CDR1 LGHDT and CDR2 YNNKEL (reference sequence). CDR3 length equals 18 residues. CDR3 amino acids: CASSRRLAGAPGTDTQYF. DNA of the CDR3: TGTGCCAGCAGCCGTCGACTAGCGGGAGCCCCGGGCACAGATACGCAGTATTTT.

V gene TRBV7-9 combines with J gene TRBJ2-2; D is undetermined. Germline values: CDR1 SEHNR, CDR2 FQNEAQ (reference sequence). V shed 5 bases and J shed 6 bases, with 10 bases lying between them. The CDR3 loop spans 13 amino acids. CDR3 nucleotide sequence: TGTGCCAGCAGCCTAGACAATTCCGGGGAGCTGTTTTTT. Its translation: CASSLDNSGELFF. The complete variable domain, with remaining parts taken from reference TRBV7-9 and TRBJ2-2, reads DTGVSQNPRHKITKRGQNVTFRCDPISEHNRLYWYRQTLGQGPEFLTYFQNEAQLEKSRLLSDRFSAERPKGSFSTLEIQRTEQGDSAMYLCASSLDNSGELFFGEGSRLTVL.

The CDR3 is CASSSGQWAIGYTF. In nucleotides, the CDR3 is TGTGCCAGCAGTTCGGGACAGTGGGCGATTGGCTACACCTTC. The chain carries TRBV28 and TRBJ1-2; 7 positions match TRBD1. The CDR3 covers 14 residues. The V gene's germline CDR1 is MDHEN and CDR2 SYDVKM. The V gene end was trimmed by 4 bases and the J gene end by 7 bases; junction bases not matched to a gene: 9.

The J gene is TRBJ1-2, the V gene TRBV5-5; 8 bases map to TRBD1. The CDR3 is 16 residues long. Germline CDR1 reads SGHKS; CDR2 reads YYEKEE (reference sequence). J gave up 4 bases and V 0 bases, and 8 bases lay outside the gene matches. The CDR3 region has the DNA TGTGCCAGCAGCTTGGGAGGACAGGGAGTCGGCTATGGCTACACCTTC. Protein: CASSLGGQGVGYGYTF.

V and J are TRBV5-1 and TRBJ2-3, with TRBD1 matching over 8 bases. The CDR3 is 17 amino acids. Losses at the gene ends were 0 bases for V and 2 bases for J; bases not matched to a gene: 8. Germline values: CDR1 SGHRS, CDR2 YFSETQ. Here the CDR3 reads CASSLAFGQGATDTQYF. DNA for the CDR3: TGCGCCAGCAGCTTGGCCTTTGGGCAGGGGGCCACAGATACGCAGTATTTT.

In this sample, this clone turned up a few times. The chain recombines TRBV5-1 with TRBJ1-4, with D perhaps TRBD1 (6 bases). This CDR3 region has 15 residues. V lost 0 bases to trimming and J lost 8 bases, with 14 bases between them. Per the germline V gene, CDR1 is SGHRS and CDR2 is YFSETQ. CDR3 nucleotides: TGCGCCAGCAGCTTGGGATCCCAGGGGCGGGAAAAACTGTTTTTT. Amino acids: CASSLGSQGREKLFF.

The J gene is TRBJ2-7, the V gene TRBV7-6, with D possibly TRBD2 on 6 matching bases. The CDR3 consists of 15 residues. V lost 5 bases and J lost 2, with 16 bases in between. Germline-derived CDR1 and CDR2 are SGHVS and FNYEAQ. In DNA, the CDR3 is TGTGCCAGCAGCCAAGGCACGGGAGAGACCTACGAGCAGTACTTC. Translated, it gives CASSQGTGETYEQYF.

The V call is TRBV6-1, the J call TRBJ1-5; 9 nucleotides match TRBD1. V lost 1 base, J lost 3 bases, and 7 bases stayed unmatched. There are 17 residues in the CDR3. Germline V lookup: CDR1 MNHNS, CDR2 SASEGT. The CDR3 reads CASSEEVGQGSNQPQHF. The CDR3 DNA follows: TGTGCCAGCAGTGAAGAAGTGGGACAGGGTTCCAATCAGCCCCAGCATTTT.

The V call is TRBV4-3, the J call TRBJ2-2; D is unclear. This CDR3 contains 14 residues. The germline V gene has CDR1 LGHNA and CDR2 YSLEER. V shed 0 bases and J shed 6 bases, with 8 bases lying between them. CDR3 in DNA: TGCGCCAGCAGCCAAGATCCGTCTGCCGGGGAGCTGTTTTTT. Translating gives CASSQDPSAGELFF.

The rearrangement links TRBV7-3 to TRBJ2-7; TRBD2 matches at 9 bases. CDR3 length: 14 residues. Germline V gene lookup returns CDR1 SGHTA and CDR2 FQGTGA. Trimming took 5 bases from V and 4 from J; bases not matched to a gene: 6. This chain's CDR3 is CASSPRGGLYEQYF. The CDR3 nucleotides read TGTGCCAGCAGCCCGCGGGGGGGCCTTTACGAGCAGTACTTC.

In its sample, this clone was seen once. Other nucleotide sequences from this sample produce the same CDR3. CDR3 bases: TGTGCCAGCAGTTCGGGAACAGGGGGCTACGAGCAGTACTTC. Protein product: CASSSGTGGYEQYF. The chain carries TRBV27 and TRBJ2-7, with 8 positions matching TRBD1. Trimming cost V 4 bases and J 3 bases; bases outside gene matches: 5. Germline assignment: CDR1 MNHEY and CDR2 SMNVEV (reference sequence). The CDR3 spans 14 residues.

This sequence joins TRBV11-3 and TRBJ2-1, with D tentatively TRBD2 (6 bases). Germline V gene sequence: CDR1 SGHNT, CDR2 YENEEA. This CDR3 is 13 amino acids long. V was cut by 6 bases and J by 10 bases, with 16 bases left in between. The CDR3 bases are TGTGCCAGCAGTTTCATCCGGGACTCGGAGCAGTTCTTC. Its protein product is CASSFIRDSEQFF.

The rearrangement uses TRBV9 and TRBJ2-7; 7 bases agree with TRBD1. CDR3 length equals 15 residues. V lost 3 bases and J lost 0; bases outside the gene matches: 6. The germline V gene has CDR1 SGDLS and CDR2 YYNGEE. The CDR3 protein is CASSGRGGGSYEQYF. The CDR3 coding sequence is TGTGCCAGCAGCGGGAGAGGGGGCGGCTCCTACGAGCAGTACTTC.

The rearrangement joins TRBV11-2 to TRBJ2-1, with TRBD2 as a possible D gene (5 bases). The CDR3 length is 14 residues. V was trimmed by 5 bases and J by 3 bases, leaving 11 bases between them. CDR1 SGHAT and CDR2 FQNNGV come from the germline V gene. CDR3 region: CASSPGGRYNEQFF. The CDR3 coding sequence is TGTGCCAGCAGCCCCGGCGGGCGCTACAATGAGCAGTTCTTC. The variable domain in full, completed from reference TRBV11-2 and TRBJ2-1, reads EAGVAQSPRYKIIEKRQSVAFWCNPISGHATLYWYQQILGQGPKLLIQFQNNGVVDDSQLPKDRFSAERLKGVDSTLKIQPAKLEDSAVYLCASSPGGRYNEQFFGPGTRLTVL.

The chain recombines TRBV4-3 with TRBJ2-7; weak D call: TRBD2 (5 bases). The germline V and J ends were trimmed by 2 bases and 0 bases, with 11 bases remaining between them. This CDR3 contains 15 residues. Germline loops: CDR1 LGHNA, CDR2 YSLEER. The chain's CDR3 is CASSQSSLSSYEQYF. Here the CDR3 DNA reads TGCGCCAGCAGCCAATCTAGCCTTAGCTCCTACGAGCAGTACTTC.

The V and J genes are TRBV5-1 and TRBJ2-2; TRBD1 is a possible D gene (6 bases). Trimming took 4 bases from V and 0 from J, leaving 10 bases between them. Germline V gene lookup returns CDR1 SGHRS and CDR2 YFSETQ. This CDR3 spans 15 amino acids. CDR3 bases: TGCGCCAGCAGCCTGAGGACAGCGAACACCGGGGAGCTGTTTTTT. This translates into CASSLRTANTGELFF.

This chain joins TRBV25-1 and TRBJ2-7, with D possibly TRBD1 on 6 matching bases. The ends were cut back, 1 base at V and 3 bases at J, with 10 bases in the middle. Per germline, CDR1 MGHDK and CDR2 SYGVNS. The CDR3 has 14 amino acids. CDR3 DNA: TGTGCCAGCAGTGAATCAGGGGACGGCTACGAGCAGTACTTC. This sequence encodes CASSESGDGYEQYF.

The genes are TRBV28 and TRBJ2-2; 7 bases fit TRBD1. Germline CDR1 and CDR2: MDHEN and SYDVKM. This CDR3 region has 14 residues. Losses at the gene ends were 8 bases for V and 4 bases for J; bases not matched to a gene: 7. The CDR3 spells CASGRQGPTGELFF. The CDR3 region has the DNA TGTGCCAGCGGCCGACAGGGCCCCACCGGGGAGCTGTTTTTT. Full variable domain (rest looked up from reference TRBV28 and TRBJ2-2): DVKVTQSSRYLVKRTGEKVFLECVQDMDHENMFWYRQDPGLGLRLIYFSYDVKMKEKGDIPEGYSVSREKKERFSLILESASTNQTSMYLCASGRQGPTGELFFGEGSRLTVL.

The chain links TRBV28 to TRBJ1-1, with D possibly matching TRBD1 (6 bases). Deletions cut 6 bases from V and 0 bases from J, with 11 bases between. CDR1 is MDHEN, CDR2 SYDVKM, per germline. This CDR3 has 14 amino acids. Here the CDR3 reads CASRPGTMNTEAFF. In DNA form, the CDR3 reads TGTGCCAGCAGGCCCGGGACAATGAACACTGAAGCTTTCTTT.

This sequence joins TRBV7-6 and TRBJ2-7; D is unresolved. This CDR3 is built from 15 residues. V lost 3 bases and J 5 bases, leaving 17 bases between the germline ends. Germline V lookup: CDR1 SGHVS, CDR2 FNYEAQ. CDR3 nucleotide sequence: TGTGCCAGCAGCTTTGGGCTATCCCCTCCCGACGAGCAGTACTTC. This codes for CASSFGLSPPDEQYF. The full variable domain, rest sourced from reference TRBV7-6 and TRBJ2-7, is GAGVSQSPRYKVTKRGQDVALRCDPISGHVSLYWYRQALGQGPEFLTYFNYEAQQDKSGLPNDRFSAERPEGSISTLTIQRTEQRDSAMYRCASSFGLSPPDEQYFGPGTRLTVT.

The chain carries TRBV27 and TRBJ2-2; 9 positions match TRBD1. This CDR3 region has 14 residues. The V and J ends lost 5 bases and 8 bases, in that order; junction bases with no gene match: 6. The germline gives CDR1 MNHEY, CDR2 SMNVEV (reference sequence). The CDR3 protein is CASSQQGAGGELFF. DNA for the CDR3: TGTGCCAGCAGTCAACAGGGGGCTGGTGGGGAGCTGTTTTTT.

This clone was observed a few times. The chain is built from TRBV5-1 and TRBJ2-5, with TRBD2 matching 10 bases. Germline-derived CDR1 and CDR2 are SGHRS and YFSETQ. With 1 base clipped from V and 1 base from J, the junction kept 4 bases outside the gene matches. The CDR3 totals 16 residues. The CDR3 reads CASSLSASGGQETQYF. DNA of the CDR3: TGCGCCAGCAGCTTGTCGGCTAGCGGGGGCCAAGAGACCCAGTACTTC.

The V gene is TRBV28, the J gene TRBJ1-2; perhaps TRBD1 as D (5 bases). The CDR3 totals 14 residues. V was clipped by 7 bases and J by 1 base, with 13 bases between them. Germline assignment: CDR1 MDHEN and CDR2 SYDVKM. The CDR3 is CASTTGGVNYGYTF. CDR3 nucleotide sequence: TGTGCCAGCACCACGGGGGGGGTTAACTATGGCTACACCTTC.

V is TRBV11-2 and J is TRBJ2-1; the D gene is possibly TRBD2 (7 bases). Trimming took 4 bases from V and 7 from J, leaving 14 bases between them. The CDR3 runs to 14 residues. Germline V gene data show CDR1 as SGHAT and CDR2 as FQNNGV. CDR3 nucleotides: TGTGCCAGCAGCTCCCGGGGGGCAGGGAATGAGCAGTTCTTC. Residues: CASSSRGAGNEQFF.